The clone carrying this T cell receptor (beta chain) was detected once. Its antigen is not identified. One end of the junction fails to match germline, which may point to a read error. CDR1 and CDR2 from the germline V gene are SGHRS and YFSETQ. The CDR3 runs 14 residues. In the PCR, 60 Vbeta and 13 Jbeta primers were used. This table comes from immunoSEQ multiplex PCR, and its TCRdb copy is limited to in-frame clones, with some not included. Here the sample spans 150,000 to 200,000 clones, over 65% being singletons. This sample is drawn from a study of cytomegalovirus exposure and HLA in healthy donors. Findings and limits, study-wide: HLA alleles were associated with 16,000 or so TCR beta sequences in a later analysis at 0.05 false discovery rate.

This receptor was identified in a middle-aged man in good health and CMV-seropositive. The gene calls are TRBV5-1 and TRBJ2-7; 7 bases are shared with TRBD1. Sequenced input: PBMCs. The CDR3 reads CAGSLDTGAYEQYF. As DNA, the CDR3 is TGCGCCGGCAGCTTGGACACAGGGGCCTACGAGCAGTACTTC.